These T cell receptor beta chains were read from a single sample in a study of blood T cell repertoires in COVID-19. Data came from immunoSEQ multiplex PCR; TCRdb stores just in-frame clones and leaves some out. The sample records more than 200,000 clones, under 95% being singletons. The sequencing sample was made of PBMCs or T cells enriched from blood (not recorded which). Receptors were obtained from a woman between 18 and 29 years old who had recovered from COVID-19. CDR3s include the opening cysteine and the closing phenylalanine or tryptophan. The order of the fields is V gene, J gene, clone size, D gene, CDR3 protein, CDR3 DNA. The D gene is left open where the match is weak. Size values are once, few and many counts, or a class for expanded clones, and some rows have none.

v_call: TRBV18; j_call: TRBJ2-7; clone_size: .; d_call: TRBD2; cdr3_aa: CASSPTSGGYEQYF; cdr3_nt: TGTGCCAGCTCTCCCACTAGCGGGGGTTACGAGCAGTACTTC
v_call: TRBV5-4; j_call: TRBJ2-3; clone_size: .; d_call: TRBD2; cdr3_aa: CASSRLAGASTDTQYF; cdr3_nt: TGTGCCAGCAGCCGACTAGCGGGGGCTAGCACAGATACGCAGTATTTT
v_call: TRBV5-8; j_call: TRBJ1-6; clone_size: .; d_call: TRBD1; cdr3_aa: CASSPPNRGVPLHF; cdr3_nt: TGTGCCAGCAGCCCTCCCAACAGGGGCGTACCCCTCCACTTT
v_call: TRBV19; j_call: TRBJ1-4; clone_size: few; d_call: .; cdr3_aa: CASSIGGQLSEKLFF; cdr3_nt: TGTGCCAGTAGTATAGGAGGACAACTGAGTGAAAAACTGTTTTTT
v_call: TRBV29-1; j_call: TRBJ2-2; clone_size: .; d_call: .; cdr3_aa: CSVEGTANTGELFF; cdr3_nt: TGCAGCGTTGAAGGGACAGCGAACACCGGGGAGCTGTTTTTT
v_call: TRBV19; j_call: TRBJ2-3; clone_size: .; d_call: TRBD2; cdr3_aa: CASSTSRTGGPMTDTQYF; cdr3_nt: TGTGCCAGTAGTACCTCTCGGACGGGGGGGCCGATGACAGATACGCAGTATTTT
v_call: TRBV12-5; j_call: TRBJ1-2; clone_size: .; d_call: .; cdr3_aa: CASGLVLHHGGANYGYTF; cdr3_nt: TGTGCTAGTGGTTTGGTACTTCACCACGGGGGAGCTAACTATGGCTACACCTTC
v_call: TRBV10-1; j_call: TRBJ1-1; clone_size: .; d_call: .; cdr3_aa: CASSGDTPNTEAFF; cdr3_nt: TGCGCCAGCAGTGGGGACACGCCGAACACTGAAGCTTTCTTT
v_call: TRBV28; j_call: TRBJ2-4; clone_size: .; d_call: TRBD2; cdr3_aa: CATRAGAGVGHIQYF; cdr3_nt: TGTGCCACTCGAGCGGGGGCCGGGGTCGGTCACATTCAGTACTTC
v_call: TRBV4-1; j_call: TRBJ2-2; clone_size: .; d_call: TRBD2; cdr3_aa: CASSQDPAGGLRTGELFF; cdr3_nt: TGCGCCAGCAGCCAAGATCCAGCGGGGGGCCTCCGCACCGGGGAGCTGTTTTTT